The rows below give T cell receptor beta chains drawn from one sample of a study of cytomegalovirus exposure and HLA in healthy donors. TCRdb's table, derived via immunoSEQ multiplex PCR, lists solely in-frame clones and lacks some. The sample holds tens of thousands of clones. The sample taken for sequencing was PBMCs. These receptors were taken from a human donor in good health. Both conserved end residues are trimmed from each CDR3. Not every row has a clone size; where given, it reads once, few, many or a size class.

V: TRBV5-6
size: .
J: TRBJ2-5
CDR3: ASTIETGTVGTQY

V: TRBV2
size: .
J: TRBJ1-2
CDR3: ASNTIQGTDGYT

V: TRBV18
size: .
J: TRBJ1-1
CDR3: ASSPSAGRTEDF

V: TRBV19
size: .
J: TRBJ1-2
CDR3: ASSTWTDHGYT

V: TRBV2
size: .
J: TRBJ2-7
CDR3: ASSLTLSGLRRSRDCQQY

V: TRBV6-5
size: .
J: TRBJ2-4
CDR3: ASSSPGRGAKNIQY

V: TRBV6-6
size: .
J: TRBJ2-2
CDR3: ASINPGNTGELF

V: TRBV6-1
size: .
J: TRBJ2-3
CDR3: ASRPRGTDTQY

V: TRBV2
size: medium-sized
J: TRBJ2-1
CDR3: ASRQTEAGRLF

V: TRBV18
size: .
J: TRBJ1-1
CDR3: ASSLGQTEAF

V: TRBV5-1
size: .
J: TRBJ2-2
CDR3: ASRTLGAGGELF

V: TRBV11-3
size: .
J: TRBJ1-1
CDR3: ASSSRTGTEAF

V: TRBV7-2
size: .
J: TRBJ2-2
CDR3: ASSFEQGPGELF

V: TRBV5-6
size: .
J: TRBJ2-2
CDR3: ASSFRRAGELF

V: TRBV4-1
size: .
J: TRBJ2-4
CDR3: ASSQPGQILKNIQY

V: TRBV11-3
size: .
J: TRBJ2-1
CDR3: ASSPSPTGRYNEQF

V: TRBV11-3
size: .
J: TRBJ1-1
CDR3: ASSFGGSREAF

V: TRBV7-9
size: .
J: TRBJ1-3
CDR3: ASSLLRQGGHTIY

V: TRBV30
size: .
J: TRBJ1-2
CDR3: ALTRRASSNYGYT

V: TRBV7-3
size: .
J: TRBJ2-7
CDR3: ASRQPGAEQY

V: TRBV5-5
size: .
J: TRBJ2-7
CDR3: ASSLGRDSNYEQY

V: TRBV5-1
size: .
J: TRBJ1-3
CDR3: ASTLSTIY

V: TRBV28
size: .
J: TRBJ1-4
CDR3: ASSGGKEKLF

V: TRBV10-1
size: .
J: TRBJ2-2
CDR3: ASSESETGELF

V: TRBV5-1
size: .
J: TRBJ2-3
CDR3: ASSGTSGAADTQY

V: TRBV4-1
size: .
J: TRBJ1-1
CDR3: ASSQENRYGEAF

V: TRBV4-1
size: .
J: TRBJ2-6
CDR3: ASSQDGGGTSGANVLT

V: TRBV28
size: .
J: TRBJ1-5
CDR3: ASSFPRDNNQPQH

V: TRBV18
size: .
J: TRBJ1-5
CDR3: ASSPPGGAAGLSNQPQH

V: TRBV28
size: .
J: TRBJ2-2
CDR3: ASSNRERGTGELF

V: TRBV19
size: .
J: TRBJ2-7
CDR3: ATSGTGVDEQY

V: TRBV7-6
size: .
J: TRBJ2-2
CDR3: ASSAKRGGVATGELF

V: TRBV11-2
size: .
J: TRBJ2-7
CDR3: ASRAGTGGYEQY

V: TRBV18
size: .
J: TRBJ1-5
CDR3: ASSPDRGTWQPQH

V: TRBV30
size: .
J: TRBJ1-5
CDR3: AWSPRVRGSNQPQH

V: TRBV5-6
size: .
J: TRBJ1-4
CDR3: ASNPAGRANEKLF

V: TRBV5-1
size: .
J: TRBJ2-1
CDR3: ASSLEFPDNEQF

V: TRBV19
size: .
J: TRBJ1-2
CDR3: ASDAWGVAGYT

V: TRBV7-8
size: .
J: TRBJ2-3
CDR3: ASSLRELSPTDTQY

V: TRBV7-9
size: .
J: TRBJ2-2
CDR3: ASSSGTGWSGELF

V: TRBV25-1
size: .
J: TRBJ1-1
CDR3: ASSEIGAVNTEAF

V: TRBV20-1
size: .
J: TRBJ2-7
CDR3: SAAGSYEQY

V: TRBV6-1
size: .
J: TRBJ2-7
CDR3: ASRSRTGSSYEQY

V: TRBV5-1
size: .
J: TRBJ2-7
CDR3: ASSSGGTGGYEQY

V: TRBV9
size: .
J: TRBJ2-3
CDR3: ASSVEPYSTDTQY

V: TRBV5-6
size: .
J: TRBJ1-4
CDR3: ASSLTGEKLF

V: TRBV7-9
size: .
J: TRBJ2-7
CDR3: ASSPVAYEQY